Sequencing of this TCR beta chain was carried out in a study of blood T cells in healthy people across ages. As regards this clonotype: The antigen is unknown.

Study results and limitations: Roughly linearly, TCR beta diversity per million T cells fell as age increased.

The germline V gene encodes CDR1 SGHAT and CDR2 FQNNGV. The CDR3 loop spans 16 amino acids. Trimming removed 3 bases from V and 0 bases from J, with 11 bases in between. Next came a second PCR, run for about 6 to 12 cycles, which used a sample-barcoded 5' primer along with a J-beta primer mix. A 12-random-nucleotide template-switch adaptor tagged each cDNA molecule. MiXCR, applied by TCRdb to the 5' RACE reads, yields one record per CDR3 protein. The repertoire has some 1.4 million distinct CDR3 sequences, approximately 40% of them found once; the top ten carry 7.9%. The gene calls are TRBV11-2 and TRBJ1-4; the D is unclear. This TCR came from a woman under 30 in good health. The sequenced sample was blood. The DNA for the CDR3 is TGTGCCAGCAGCTTTTCGAAGGGAGCAACTAATGAAAAACTGTTTTTT. It encodes CASSFSKGATNEKLFF. The full variable domain, completed using reference TRBV11-2 and TRBJ1-4, is EAGVAQSPRYKIIEKRQSVAFWCNPISGHATLYWYQQILGQGPKLLIQFQNNGVVDDSQLPKDRFSAERLKGVDSTLKIQPAKLEDSAVYLCASSFSKGATNEKLFFGSGTQLSVL.